The clone carrying this TCR beta chain was detected ten times or more. Attached unique molecular identifiers marked individual cDNA molecules. TCRdb re-called the 5' RACE reads with MiXCR, one entry per CDR3 protein. The repertoire includes roughly 66,000 distinct CDR3 sequences, less than 9.5% of them detected once, and approximately 3% sits in the top ten. The data originate from a study of early T cells in non-severe SARS-CoV-2 infection. The V end was cut by 2 bases, the J end by 3 bases, with 14 bases between. This CDR3 spans 16 amino acids. Germline V gives CDR1 SGHTA, CDR2 FQGNSA. The source of this sequence is an adult who was a healthcare worker with PCR-confirmed SARS-CoV-2 infection or an uninfected control (not recorded which). This sequence joins TRBV7-2 and TRBJ2-1; D ambiguous. Sequencing was carried out using whole blood. CDR3 sequence reads: CASSLNDPLRYNEQFF. CDR3 nucleotide sequence: TGTGCCAGCAGCTTAAATGACCCGCTTCGCTACAATGAGCAGTTCTTC.